This record covers a single TCR beta chain. Its target is not known. Generated by immunoSEQ multiplex PCR, the TCRdb table keeps only in-frame clones and is missing some. The sample consists of about 150,000 clones, roughly nine tenths of them appearing once. These data are taken from a study of T cell responses to AZD1222 COVID-19 vaccine. The overall study: Doses given second, at about 4 or about 12 weeks, were pooled. Study outcomes and limitations: Donors skewed white British and female; clonal diversity was possibly underestimated.

There are 15 residues in the CDR3. CDR1 is SGHNT, CDR2 YENEEA, per germline. The V gene lost 1 base and the J gene lost 0 bases, with 10 bases spanning the gap. This chain uses TRBV11-3 with TRBJ2-7; TRBD2 is a possible D gene (5 bases). The TCR sequence derives from an adult in good health. Sequencing was performed on peripheral blood, taken on day 0 of AZD1222 vaccination. The CDR3 protein is CASSLAGSSSYEQYF. The CDR3, as DNA: TGTGCCAGCAGCTTAGCGGGATCCAGCTCCTACGAGCAGTACTTC. The full variable domain, with the rest looked up from reference TRBV11-3 and TRBJ2-7, is EAGVVQSPRYKIIEKKQPVAFWCNPISGHNTLYWYLQNLGQGPELLIRYENEEAVDDSQLPKDRFSAERLKGVDSTLKIQPAELGDSAVYLCASSLAGSSSYEQYFGPGTRLTVT.